This TCR beta chain was recorded in a study of shared clonotypes between healthy human individuals (dated by TCRdb to the early 2020s). Background for the entire study: The cohort included three men and a couple of women between 18 and 49 years of age. Per donor, three plates each were used for CD4 naive and CD4 memory, two for CD8 naive, and one for CD8 memory. To estimate repertoire size and how much clonotypes are shared between individuals, the study performed deep sequencing of blood TCR repertoires from about 5 healthy adults. Libraries were prepared and TCR repertoires were sequenced by different laboratories using diverse techniques, in order to increase sequencing depth and limit assay-specific biases. Between about 0.94 and 10 billion PBMCs per donor were obtained by leukapheresis.

The donors were healthy, HIV-negative adults who had no recently reported acute infections or vaccinations. Only Caucasian adults living in Nashville, Tennessee, USA were represented among the donors. CD4+ T cells were enriched by magnetic negative selection, after which naive cells were positively selected on CD45RA and the negative fraction was taken as the memory subset. After blood collection by leukapheresis, PBMCs were isolated using Ficoll-Histopaque density gradient centrifugation and then cryopreserved in the vapor phase of liquid nitrogen. Analytical flow cytometry was used to check the purity and quantity of each magnetically sorted T cell population. From each sorted fraction, genomic DNA was isolated and quantified by UV absorbance on a Nanodrop 2000c. A remark on this clone: The antigen it recognizes is unknown. No base qualities exist here, and no much larger clone lies one base off it.

TCR CDR3 regions were amplified from genomic DNA by multiplex PCR using the deep immunoSEQ assay. Genomic DNA extracted from each cell subset was distributed evenly over all wells of several immunoSEQ 96-well plates, and each plate served as one replicate. For sorted subsets, around 0.2 ug of genomic DNA, equivalent to 25,000 to 35,000 T cell genomes, went into each replicate PCR. Purified libraries were measured with a Qubit 3.0 fluorometer, size-checked on a Bioanalyzer 2100, and measured again with the KAPA Library Quantification kit. Every immunoSEQ 96-well plate was sequenced on a separate single-read 150-cycle Illumina NextSeq 550 flow cell. The study's processing was this. Because the immunoSEQ output included only junctional sequences and no quality scores, the filtering could not be the same as the filtering used for full-length reads. Sequences were annotated with PyIR, a Python wrapper for IgBLAST v1.9, using IMGT germline references to assign V/J genes and CDR3. Any read was removed if the V/J assignment was weak (E-value above 1e-6), the CDR3 was missing, or the read contained stop codons, out-of-frame junctions, or ambiguous translated residues. A V3J clonotype was defined by an identical inferred V gene, J gene, and CDR3 amino acid sequence. Percentage overlap between repertoires was computed as shared unique clonotypes divided by the size of the smaller repertoire. Repertoire richness was assessed with RTK rarefaction, the Chao1 estimator, and Recon v2.1 estimates of unobserved clonotypes. Generation probabilities were computed with OLGA for all TCRbeta clonotypes obtained by the gDNA method from several donors. Imported from immuneACCESS, the table was reduced by TCRdb to in-frame sequences with V and J called. These copies leave out some clones; in studies compared against another copy, an unresolved V gene accounts for under half, and the cause of the remainder is not known. That table furnishes V, J and clone size, whereas the DNA furnished D and trimming. Across this sample there are 2,500,000 or so clones, with approximately 93% seen only once. The ten biggest clones cover about 0.38% of the sample.

Summary of the overall study and its limitations: About 5% of naive CD4, 3.5% of naive CD8, roughly 2.5% of memory CD4, and more than 0.35% of memory CD8 clonotypes were shared across a few donors. Only blood was sampled, and tissue TCR repertoires likely differ from those in blood. The small number of donors limited the genetic and exposure-history diversity represented. Pairwise subsampling indicated that sequencing depth was expected to affect the degree of clonotype sharing among donors. Even with the large sequencing depth, rarefaction of the sorted-subset datasets indicated that sequencing was incomplete. Higher generation probabilities were observed for clonotypes shared by all four sorted-subset donors than for non-shared clonotypes. Larger estimated clonotype richness was generally found for naive subsets than for memory subsets.

The CDR3 spans 15 residues, from the cysteine through the phenylalanine. Only the CDR3 region is kept as DNA, spanning 45 bases read in frame from base 1. Relative to germline, V is 0 bases shorter and J is 4 bases shorter, with 15 bases between their ends. CDR1 SQVTM and CDR2 ANQGSEA are derived from the germline V gene. Sequenced sample: naive CD4+ T cells from PBMCs. The cell subset or site label for this specimen denotes: CD45RA+ positively selected. The receptor was derived from a man aged 18 to 30 in good health. Some clones in this sample may be carry-over from other donors' samples. The chain uses TRBV29-1 and TRBJ1-2, with TRBD1 perhaps the D gene, on 5 matching bases. The CDR3 is CSVEDITQGGYGYTF. The nucleotide sequence reads as follows: TGCAGCGTTGAAGATATTACGCAGGGTGGCTATGGCTACACCTTC.